This paragraph covers one T cell receptor (beta chain) sequence. Its antigen is currently unknown. This sample is part of a study of graft-versus-host responses after intestinal transplantation. Overall study: Anti-thymocyte globulin induction was given to all recipients, followed by tacrolimus and steroids for approximately three years. Study-level points and caveats: Clonal ratios of graft-versus-host to host-versus-graft in allografts were high for patients exhibiting graft-donor T cell macrochimerism. An association linked early post-transplant HvG declines with peak circulating GvH clone levels. Some GvH clones were seen earlier in gut or blood, suggesting intestinal origin.

Only in-frame clones appear in the TCRdb table, and some are missing; sequencing was by immunoSEQ multiplex PCR. The table records around 38,000 clones, roughly 87% of them present only once. The source is a human patient who received an intestinal transplant, so some T cells may come from the graft donor. The sequenced sample was PBMCs, obtained about 1,000 days after transplant.

The chain's CDR3 is CASSTPGQGFNEQYF. CDR3 bases: TGTGCCAGCAGTACCCCCGGACAGGGGTTTAACGAGCAGTACTTC. The J gene is TRBJ2-5, the V gene TRBV27, with 9 positions matching TRBD1. Gene TRBJ2-7 matches the end of the DNA better, so the J call may be wrong. The CDR3 covers 15 residues. In germline, CDR1 is MNHEY, CDR2 SMNVEV (reference sequence).